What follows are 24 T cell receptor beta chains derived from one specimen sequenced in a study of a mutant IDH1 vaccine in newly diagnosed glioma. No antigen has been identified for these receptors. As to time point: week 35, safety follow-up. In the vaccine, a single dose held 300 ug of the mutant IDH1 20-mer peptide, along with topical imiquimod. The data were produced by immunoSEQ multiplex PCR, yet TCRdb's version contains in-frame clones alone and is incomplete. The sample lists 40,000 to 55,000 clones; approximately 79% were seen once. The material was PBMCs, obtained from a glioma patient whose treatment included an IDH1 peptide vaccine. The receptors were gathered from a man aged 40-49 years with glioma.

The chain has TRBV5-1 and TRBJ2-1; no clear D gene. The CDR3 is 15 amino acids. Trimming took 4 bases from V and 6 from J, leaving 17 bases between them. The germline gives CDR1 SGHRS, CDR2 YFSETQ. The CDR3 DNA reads TGCGCCAGCAGCGTGACCTCCCCGGTTGGCAATGAGCAGTTCTTC. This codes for CASSVTSPVGNEQFF.

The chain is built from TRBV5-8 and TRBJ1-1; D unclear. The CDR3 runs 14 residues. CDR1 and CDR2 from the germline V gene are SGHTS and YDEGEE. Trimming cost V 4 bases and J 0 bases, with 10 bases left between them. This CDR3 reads CASSPTILNTEAFF. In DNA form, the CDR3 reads TGTGCCAGCAGCCCGACGATTCTGAACACTGAAGCTTTCTTT.

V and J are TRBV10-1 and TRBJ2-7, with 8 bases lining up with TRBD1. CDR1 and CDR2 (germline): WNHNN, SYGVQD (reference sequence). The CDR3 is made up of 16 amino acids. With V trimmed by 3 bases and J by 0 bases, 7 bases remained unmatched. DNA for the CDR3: TGCGCCAGCAGTGAATGGGGGACAGGTTCCTCCTACGAGCAGTACTTC. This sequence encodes CASSEWGTGSSYEQYF.

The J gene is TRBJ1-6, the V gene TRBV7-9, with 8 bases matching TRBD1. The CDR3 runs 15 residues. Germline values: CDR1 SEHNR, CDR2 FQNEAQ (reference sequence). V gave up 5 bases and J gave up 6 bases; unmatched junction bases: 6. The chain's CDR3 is CASSPQGAFNSPLHF. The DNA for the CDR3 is TGTGCCAGCAGCCCGCAGGGGGCTTTTAATTCACCCCTCCACTTT.

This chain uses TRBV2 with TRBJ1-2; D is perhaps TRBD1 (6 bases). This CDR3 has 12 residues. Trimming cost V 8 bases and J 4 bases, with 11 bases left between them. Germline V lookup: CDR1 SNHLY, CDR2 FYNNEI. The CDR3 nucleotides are TGTGCCAGCGCCCAGGGGTCCTATGGCTACACCTTC. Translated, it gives CASAQGSYGYTF.

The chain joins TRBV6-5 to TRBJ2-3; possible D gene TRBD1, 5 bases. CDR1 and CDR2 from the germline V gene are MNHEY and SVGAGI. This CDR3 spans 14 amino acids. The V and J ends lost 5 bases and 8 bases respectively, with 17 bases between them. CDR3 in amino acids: CASSDSIGTPTQYF. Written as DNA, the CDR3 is TGTGCCAGCAGTGACAGCATAGGAACTCCTACGCAGTATTTT.

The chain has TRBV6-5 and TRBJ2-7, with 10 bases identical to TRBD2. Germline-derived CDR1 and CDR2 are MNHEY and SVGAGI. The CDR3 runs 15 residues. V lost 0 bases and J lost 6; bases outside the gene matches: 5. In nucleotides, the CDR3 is TGTGCCAGCAGTTACTCTATAGCGGGGGGCCTCGAGCAGTACTTC. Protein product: CASSYSIAGGLEQYF.

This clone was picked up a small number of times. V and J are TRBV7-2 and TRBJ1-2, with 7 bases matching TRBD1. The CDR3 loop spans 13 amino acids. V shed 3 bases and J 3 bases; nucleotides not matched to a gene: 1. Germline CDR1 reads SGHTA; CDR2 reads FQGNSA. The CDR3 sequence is CASSFDRDYGYTF. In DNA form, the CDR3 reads TGTGCCAGCAGCTTCGACAGGGACTATGGCTACACCTTC. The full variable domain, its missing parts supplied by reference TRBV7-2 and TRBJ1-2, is GAGVSQSPSNKVTEKGKDVELRCDPISGHTALYWYRQSLGQGLEFLIYFQGNSAPDKSGLPSDRFSAERTGGSVSTLTIQRTQQEDSAVYLCASSFDRDYGYTFGSGTRLTVV.

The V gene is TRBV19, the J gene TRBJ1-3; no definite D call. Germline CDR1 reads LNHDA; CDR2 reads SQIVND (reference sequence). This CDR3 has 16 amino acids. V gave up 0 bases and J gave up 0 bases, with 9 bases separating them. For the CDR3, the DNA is TGTGCCAGTAGTATAGAACTGGCGGACTCTGGAAACACCATATATTTT. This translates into CASSIELADSGNTIYF. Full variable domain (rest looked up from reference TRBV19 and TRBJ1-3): DGGITQSPKYLFRKEGQNVTLSCEQNLNHDAMYWYRQDPGQGLRLIYYSQIVNDFQKGDIAEGYSVSREKKESFPLTVTSAQKNPTAFYLCASSIELADSGNTIYFGEGSWLTVV.

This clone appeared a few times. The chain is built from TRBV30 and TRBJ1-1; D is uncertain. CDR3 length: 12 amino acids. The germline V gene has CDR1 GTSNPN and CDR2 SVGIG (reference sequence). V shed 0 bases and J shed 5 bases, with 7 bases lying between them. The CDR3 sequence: CAWSVMTTEAFF. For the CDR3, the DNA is TGTGCCTGGAGTGTAATGACTACTGAAGCTTTCTTT.

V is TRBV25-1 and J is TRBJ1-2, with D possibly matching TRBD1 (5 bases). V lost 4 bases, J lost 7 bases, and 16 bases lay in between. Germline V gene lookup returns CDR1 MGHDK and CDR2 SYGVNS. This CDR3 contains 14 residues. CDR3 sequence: CASSVPGSPLGYTF. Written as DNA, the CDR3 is TGTGCCAGCAGTGTTCCAGGGTCTCCTCTTGGCTACACCTTC.

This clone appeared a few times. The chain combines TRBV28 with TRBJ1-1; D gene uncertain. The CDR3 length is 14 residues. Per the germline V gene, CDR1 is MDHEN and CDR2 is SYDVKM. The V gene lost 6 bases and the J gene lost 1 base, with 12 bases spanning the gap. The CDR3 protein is CASRFEAPNTEAFF. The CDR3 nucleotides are TGTGCCAGCAGATTTGAGGCCCCGAACACTGAAGCTTTCTTT. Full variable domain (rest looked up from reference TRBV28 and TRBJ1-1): DVKVTQSSRYLVKRTGEKVFLECVQDMDHENMFWYRQDPGLGLRLIYFSYDVKMKEKGDIPEGYSVSREKKERFSLILESASTNQTSMYLCASRFEAPNTEAFFGQGTRLTVV.

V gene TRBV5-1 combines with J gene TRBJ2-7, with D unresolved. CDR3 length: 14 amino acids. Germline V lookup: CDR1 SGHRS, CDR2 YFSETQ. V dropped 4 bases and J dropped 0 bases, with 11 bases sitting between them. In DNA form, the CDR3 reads TGCGCCAGCAGCCCTCACGAGAGCTCCTACGAGCAGTACTTC. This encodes CASSPHESSYEQYF. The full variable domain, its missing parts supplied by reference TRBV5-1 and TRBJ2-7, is KAGVTQTPRYLIKTRGQQVTLSCSPISGHRSVSWYQQTPGQGLQFLFEYFSETQRNKGNFPGRFSGRQFSNSRSEMNVSTLELGDSALYLCASSPHESSYEQYFGPGTRLTVT.

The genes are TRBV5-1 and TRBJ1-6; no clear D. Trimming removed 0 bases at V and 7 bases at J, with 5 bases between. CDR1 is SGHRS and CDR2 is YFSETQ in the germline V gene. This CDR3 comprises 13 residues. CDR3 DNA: TGCGCCAGCAGCTTGGCCGAAAATTCACCCCTCCACTTT. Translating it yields CASSLAENSPLHF.

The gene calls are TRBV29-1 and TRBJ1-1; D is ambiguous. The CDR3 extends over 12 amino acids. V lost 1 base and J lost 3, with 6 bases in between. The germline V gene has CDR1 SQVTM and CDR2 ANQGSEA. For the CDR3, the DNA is TGCAGCGTTGAAGGAAGGGACACTGAAGCTTTCTTT. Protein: CSVEGRDTEAFF.

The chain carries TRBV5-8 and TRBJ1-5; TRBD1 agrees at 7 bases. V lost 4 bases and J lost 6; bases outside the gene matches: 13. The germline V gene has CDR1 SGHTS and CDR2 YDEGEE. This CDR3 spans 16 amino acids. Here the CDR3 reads CASSLGTGQAAQPQHF. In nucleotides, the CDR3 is TGTGCCAGCAGCCTGGGGACCGGACAGGCAGCTCAGCCCCAGCATTTT.

The CDR3 DNA sequence: TGTGCCGGGACTAGCGGGAGTACCGATACGCAGTATTTT. This gives the protein CAGTSGSTDTQYF. The chain links TRBV30 to TRBJ2-3; 14 positions agree with TRBD2. After removal of 8 bases from V and 6 bases from J, the junction contained 4 bases not matched to a gene. CDR1 and CDR2 from the germline V gene are GTSNPN and SVGIG (reference sequence). CDR3 length: 13 residues.

CDR3 in amino acids: CASSPDSYEQYF. Written as DNA, the CDR3 is TGTGCCAGCAGCCCCGACTCCTACGAGCAGTACTTC. The gene calls are TRBV13 and TRBJ2-7; no firm D call. There are 12 residues in the CDR3. V lost 5 bases and J 0 bases, leaving 5 bases between the germline ends. Germline assignment: CDR1 PRHDT and CDR2 FYEKMQ (reference sequence).

CDR3 protein: CASSRRIEETQYF. CDR3 nucleotides: TGTGCCAGCAGCCGTAGAATCGAAGAGACCCAGTACTTC. V is TRBV7-6 and J is TRBJ2-5; D remains ambiguous. Germline lookup yields CDR1 SGHVS and CDR2 FNYEAQ. The CDR3 spans 13 residues. Trimming cost V 5 bases and J 3 bases, with 10 bases left between them.

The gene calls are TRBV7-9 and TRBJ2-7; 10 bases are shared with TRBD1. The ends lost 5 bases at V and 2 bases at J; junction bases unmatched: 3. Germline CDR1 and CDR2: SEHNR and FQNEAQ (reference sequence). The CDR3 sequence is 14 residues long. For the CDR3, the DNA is TGTGCCAGCAGCGTTGACAGGGGGCCCTACGAGCAGTACTTC. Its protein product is CASSVDRGPYEQYF.

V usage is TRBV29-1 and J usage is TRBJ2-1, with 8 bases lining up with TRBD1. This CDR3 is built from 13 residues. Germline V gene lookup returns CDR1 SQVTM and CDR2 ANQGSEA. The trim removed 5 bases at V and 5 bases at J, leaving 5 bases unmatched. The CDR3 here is CSVTGGSHNEQFF. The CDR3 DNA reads TGCAGCGTTACAGGGGGGAGCCACAATGAGCAGTTCTTC.

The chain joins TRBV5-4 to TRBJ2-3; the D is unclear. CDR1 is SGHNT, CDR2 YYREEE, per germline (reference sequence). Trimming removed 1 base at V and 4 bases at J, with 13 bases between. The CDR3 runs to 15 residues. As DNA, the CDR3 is TGTGCCAGCAGCTTGTACTGGGATAAACCAGATACGCAGTATTTT. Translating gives CASSLYWDKPDTQYF.

DNA for the CDR3: TGTGCCAGCACGGGGGGGATTAGCTCCTACAATGAGCAGTTCTTC. It yields the protein CASTGGISSYNEQFF. The V and J genes are TRBV5-4 and TRBJ2-1; 8 nucleotides align to TRBD2. The CDR3 runs 15 residues. Per the germline V gene, CDR1 is SGHNT and CDR2 is YYREEE (reference sequence). V was pared by 6 bases and J by 0 bases, with 5 bases of the junction left unmatched.

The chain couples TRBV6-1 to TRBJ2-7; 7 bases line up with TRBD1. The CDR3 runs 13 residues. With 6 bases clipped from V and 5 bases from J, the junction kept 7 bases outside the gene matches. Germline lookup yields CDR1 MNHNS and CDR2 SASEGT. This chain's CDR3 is CASRDGTANEQYF. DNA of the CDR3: TGTGCCAGCAGAGACGGGACAGCCAACGAGCAGTACTTC.